Listed below are T cell receptor beta chains from one sample, sequenced in a study of shared clonotypes between healthy human individuals. Assay used: immunoSEQ multiplex PCR; TCRdb lists only in-frame clones, some missing. The top ten hold about 0.41% of the sample, which has millions of clones, more than 85% seen once. The source material was naive CD4+ T cells from PBMCs. The receptors derive from a young man in good health. Some clones in this sample may be carry-over from other donors' samples. Both conserved end residues are part of each CDR3. Each record gives: D gene, J gene, CDR3 length, V gene, clone size, CDR3 protein, CDR3 DNA. D genes are given only for firm matches. Clone size, where shown, is once, few, many, or a class for clones that have expanded.

TRBD1 TRBJ1-2 15 TRBV27 . CASSSRQGQNYGYTF TGTGCCAGCAGTTCGAGACAGGGTCAGAACTATGGCTACACCTTC
TRBD1 TRBJ1-1 15 TRBV5-4 . CASSPGQTVGTEAFF TGTGCCAGCAGCCCGGGACAGACGGTCGGCACTGAAGCTTTCTTT
. TRBJ1-1 15 TRBV5-1 few CASSLGRAGNTEAFF TGCGCCAGCAGCTTGGGAAGGGCGGGGAACACTGAAGCTTTCTTT
. TRBJ1-2 14 TRBV27 . CASSPHGGNYGYTF TGTGCCAGCAGTCCCCATGGAGGGAACTATGGCTACACCTTC
. TRBJ2-6 16 TRBV28 . CASSFLRFGGANVLTF TGTGCCAGCAGTTTTCTTCGCTTCGGTGGGGCCAACGTCCTGACTTTC
. TRBJ1-2 13 TRBV27 . CASSAPGGEGYTF TGTGCCAGCAGTGCGCCAGGTGGGGAAGGCTACACCTTC
. TRBJ2-7 13 TRBV30 . CACFWLALHEQYF TGTGCCTGCTTCTGGCTAGCGCTCCACGAGCAGTACTTC
. TRBJ2-1 15 TRBV28 . CASSLYERARNEQFF TGTGCCAGCAGTTTATACGAGCGGGCTCGGAATGAGCAGTTCTTC
. TRBJ2-2 16 TRBV25-1 . CASTRGLAGSAGELFF TGTGCCAGCACCAGGGGGTTAGCGGGATCGGCCGGGGAGCTGTTTTTT
. TRBJ1-5 14 TRBV19 . CASSPPNSHQPQHF TGTGCCAGTAGTCCCCCGAATTCTCACCAGCCCCAGCATTTT
TRBD1 TRBJ1-2 15 TRBV6-5 . CASSPTGGGNYGYTF TGTGCCAGCAGTCCGACAGGGGGAGGTAACTATGGCTACACCTTC
. TRBJ2-2 17 TRBV27 . CASSLFRQGQLTGELFF TGTGCCAGCAGTTTATTCCGGCAGGGCCAACTGACCGGGGAGCTGTTTTTT
TRBD2 TRBJ2-1 16 TRBV11-2 . CASSLTGTSGINEQFF TGTGCCAGCAGCTTAACCGGGACTAGCGGGATCAATGAGCAGTTCTTC
. TRBJ1-1 12 TRBV2 . CASSYRVTEAFF TGTGCCAGCAGTTACAGGGTCACTGAAGCTTTCTTT
. TRBJ2-5 14 TRBV6-1 . CASSAPGAGETQYF TGTGCCAGCAGCGCCCCCGGGGCCGGTGAGACCCAGTACTTC
. TRBJ2-1 13 TRBV5-6 . CASSPDPRDEQFF TGTGCCAGCAGCCCGGACCCCAGGGATGAGCAGTTCTTC
. TRBJ2-7 14 TRBV7-3 . CASSPGTGPYEQYF TGTGCCAGCAGCCCTGGGACTGGTCCCTACGAGCAGTACTTC